This TCR beta chain was obtained from a study of neurological immune-mediated disorders. Study results and caveats: There were no CDR3 amino acid sequences shared by expanded clones across subjects, a result suggesting private repertoires in all groups.

The cDNA was synthesized by means of template-switch 5'RACE, which was carried out with 10-nucleotide random UMIs. TCRdb passed the 5' RACE reads through MiXCR, listing each CDR3 protein once. The sample holds about 49,000 distinct CDR3 sequences, less than 12% seen once. The CDR3 is 16 residues long. Trimming removed 6 bases from V and 7 bases from J; junction bases left unmatched: 15. Time point specified: longitudinal time-point 1 (baseline). Volunteers at a blood bank in Maryland, USA, were the healthy controls. The unsorted libraries were made from 2 million PBMCs kept at -80 C. This clonotype appeared many times. Its antigen is still unknown.

The gene calls are TRBV12-3 or TRBV12-4 and TRBJ2-1, with TRBD1 matching over 7 bases. The source material was PBMCs. The TCR sequence derives from a woman between 40 and 50 years old in good health. CDR3 protein: CASSYMTGTIGNEQFF. The CDR3 bases are TGTGCCAGCAGCTATATGACAGGGACGATAGGTAATGAGCAGTTCTTC.